The table lists the clone carrying this T cell receptor beta chain with a count of one. This record comes from a study of shared clonotypes between healthy human individuals. The V end was cut by 7 bases, the J end by 5 bases, with 11 bases between. This CDR3 is built from 13 residues. In germline, CDR1 is MNHEY, CDR2 SVGAGI. Measured with immunoSEQ multiplex PCR; TCRdb has only the in-frame clones, and not every one. The repertoire includes roughly 500,000 clones, 90% to 97% of them detected once, and about 0.064% sits in the top ten. The chain uses TRBV6-5 and TRBJ1-4; TRBD1 is a possible D gene (5 bases). The sequenced sample was naive CD4+ T cells sorted from blood. Subset of the sample: CD45RA+ positively selected. The sequence derives from a woman in her twenties or thirties in good health. CDR3 in amino acids: CASKGAANEKLFF. As DNA, the CDR3 is TGTGCCAGCAAAGGGGCGGCGAATGAAAAACTGTTTTTT.